Listed here are 25 T cell receptor beta chains from one sample, sequenced in a study of CD4 T cells in relation to SARS-CoV-2 and coronaviruses. No antigens are known for them. Method: immunoSEQ multiplex PCR; TCRdb's copy keeps in-frame clones and lacks some. The sample consists of some 46,000 clones, over 75% of them appearing once. The sequenced material came from naive CD4+ T cells from PBMCs, cultured in vitro. Subset described: naive CD4+ T cells isolated by negative enrichment. The receptor set was obtained from an adult with COVID-19.

V gene TRBV7-9 combines with J gene TRBJ1-5; D is undetermined. Germline CDR1 is SEHNR and CDR2 is FQNEAQ (reference sequence). Trimming removed 1 base at V and 6 bases at J, with 4 bases between. This CDR3 has 12 amino acids. Written as DNA, the CDR3 is TGTGCCAGCAGCTTAGTAGGTCAGCCCCAGCATTTT. Amino acid sequence: CASSLVGQPQHF.

This chain uses TRBV3-1 (or the pseudogene TRBV3-2) with TRBJ2-3; D is uncertain. The germline CDR1 and CDR2 sequences are LGHDT and YNNKEL (reference sequence). This CDR3 spans 12 amino acids. The V end was cut by 3 bases, the J end by 4 bases, with 5 bases between. Written as DNA, the CDR3 is TGTGCCAGCAGCCAGGTGGCAGATACGCAGTATTTT. Its translation is CASSQVADTQYF.

The genes are TRBV10-2 and TRBJ1-4; 11 nucleotides match TRBD1. Germline-derived CDR1 and CDR2 are WSHSY and SAAADI. Trimming cost V 5 bases and J 8 bases; bases outside gene matches: 16. The length of the CDR3 is 18 residues. CDR3 in amino acids: CASSYGSGVGTGGEKLFF. DNA of the CDR3: TGCGCCAGCAGTTATGGTAGTGGGGTCGGGACAGGGGGGGAAAAACTGTTTTTT.

This chain connects TRBV24-1 to TRBJ1-3; D is possibly TRBD1 (6 bases). Germline CDR1 reads KGHDR; CDR2 reads SFDVKD. V lost 4 bases, J lost 0 bases, and 9 bases lay in between. The CDR3 runs 15 residues. The CDR3 here is CATSDGTNSGNTIYF. The CDR3 DNA reads as TGTGCCACCAGTGACGGGACAAACTCTGGAAACACCATATATTTT.

The V gene is TRBV5-6, the J gene TRBJ2-3; the D is unclear. V was shortened by 3 bases and J by 5 bases, with 4 bases between the two germline ends. The CDR3 runs 11 residues. Germline-derived CDR1 and CDR2 are SGHDT and YYEEEE. CDR3: CASSWGDTQYF. CDR3 coding DNA: TGTGCCAGCAGCTGGGGAGATACGCAGTATTTT.

This clone was observed once. The chain recombines TRBV5-6 with TRBJ2-1; 10 bases are a match to TRBD2. Trimming cost V 4 bases and J 5 bases; bases outside gene matches: 12. The CDR3 contains 17 residues. Germline CDR1 is SGHDT and CDR2 is YYEEEE. The CDR3: CASSLRTSGIPNNEQFF. CDR3 bases: TGTGCCAGCAGCCTCAGGACTAGCGGAATCCCGAACAATGAGCAGTTCTTC.

V is TRBV18 and J is TRBJ1-6; TRBD1 agrees at 7 bases. J was trimmed by 7 bases and V by 4 bases; bases with no gene match: 4. CDR3 size: 14 residues. Germline lookup yields CDR1 KGHSH and CDR2 LQKENI. Written as DNA, the CDR3 is TGTGCCAGCTCACTGGGACAGACCAATTCACCCCTCCACTTT. This encodes CASSLGQTNSPLHF.

This rearrangement joins TRBV7-2 to TRBJ1-5; TRBD1 matches at 8 bases. Per the germline V gene, CDR1 is SGHTA and CDR2 is FQGNSA. This CDR3 comprises 14 residues. With 5 bases clipped from V and 2 bases from J, the junction kept 2 bases outside the gene matches. In DNA form, the CDR3 reads TGTGCCAGCAGCAAGACAGGGGGCAATCAGCCCCAGCATTTT. Its translation: CASSKTGGNQPQHF. The full variable domain, its missing parts supplied by reference TRBV7-2 and TRBJ1-5, is GAGVSQSPSNKVTEKGKDVELRCDPISGHTALYWYRQSLGQGLEFLIYFQGNSAPDKSGLPSDRFSAERTGGSVSTLTIQRTQQEDSAVYLCASSKTGGNQPQHFGDGTRLSIL.

This clone was detected only once. The rearrangement links TRBV18 to TRBJ2-1, with 14 bases matching TRBD2. Germline values: CDR1 KGHSH, CDR2 LQKENI. This CDR3 contains 17 residues. The ends lost 4 bases at V and 6 bases at J; junction bases unmatched: 8. For the CDR3, the DNA is TGTGCCAGCTCACGGTATGGGACTAGCGGGAGTATCAATGAGCAGTTCTTC. Its protein product is CASSRYGTSGSINEQFF.

V and J are TRBV28 and TRBJ2-1, with D possibly being TRBD1 (5 bases). Trimming pared 6 bases from V and 7 bases from J, leaving 16 bases between. Germline-derived CDR1 and CDR2 are MDHEN and SYDVKM. The CDR3 has 14 residues. CDR3 sequence reads: CASRQGLRWNEQFF. Written as DNA, the CDR3 is TGTGCCAGCAGGCAGGGCCTCCGATGGAATGAGCAGTTCTTC.

The chain couples TRBV6-5 to TRBJ2-1; perhaps D is TRBD1 or TRBD2 (5 bases each). V lost 5 bases and J lost 10, with 9 bases in between. CDR1 and CDR2 from the germline V gene are MNHEY and SVGAGI. This CDR3 is built from 11 residues. CDR3 loop: CASSPRDEQFF. For the CDR3, the DNA is TGTGCCAGCAGTCCCCGGGACGAGCAGTTCTTC.

The rearrangement joins TRBV9 to TRBJ2-2, with D unclear. The germline V gene has CDR1 SGDLS and CDR2 YYNGEE. The length of the CDR3 is 16 residues. Trimming stripped 0 bases from V and 2 bases from J, with 11 bases between. This CDR3 is CASSVGLPDNTGELFF. The DNA for the CDR3 is TGTGCCAGCAGCGTAGGACTTCCCGATAACACCGGGGAGCTGTTTTTT.

The gene calls are TRBV28 and TRBJ1-1; tentative D call: TRBD1 (6 bases). The V gene lost 4 bases and the J gene lost 7 bases, with 19 bases spanning the gap. Germline V gene lookup returns CDR1 MDHEN and CDR2 SYDVKM. The CDR3 extends over 15 amino acids. The CDR3 sequence: CASSSLRPGGGEAFF. The CDR3 bases are TGTGCCAGCAGTTCACTACGACCCGGAGGGGGTGAAGCTTTCTTT.

V is TRBV7-6 and J is TRBJ2-3; perhaps TRBD2 as D (5 bases). CDR3 length equals 18 residues. From germline, CDR1 is SGHVS and CDR2 FNYEAQ. Trimming took 0 bases from V and 1 from J, leaving 17 bases between them. CDR3 DNA: TGTGCCAGCAGCTTAGCACTGGGGAGAACCGTCCGCACAGATACGCAGTATTTT. Its protein product is CASSLALGRTVRTDTQYF.

The chain uses TRBV7-2 and TRBJ2-4; 9 bases agree with TRBD1. Germline trimming cut 3 bases from V and 7 bases from J; bases unmatched to any gene: 7. Per the germline V gene, CDR1 is SGHTA and CDR2 is FQGNSA. The CDR3 runs 15 residues. DNA for the CDR3: TGTGCCAGCAGCTTGGGAGGGACAGGGCCCAACATTCAGTACTTC. As protein: CASSLGGTGPNIQYF.

The V and J genes are TRBV20-1 and TRBJ2-7; 8 nucleotides match TRBD2. The CDR3 runs to 14 residues. V trimming: 3 bases; J trimming: 4 bases; junction bases outside the gene matches: 8. CDR1 DFQATT and CDR2 SNEGSKA come from the germline V gene (reference sequence). The CDR3 DNA reads as TGCAGTGCTAGTTACAGCGGGAGTATGTACGAGCAGTACTTC. Translation: CSASYSGSMYEQYF.

This clone was observed a few times. In DNA form, the CDR3 reads TGTGCCAGCAGCTATAACCGGGGCGGGGGCAATGAGCAGTTCTTC. It specifies CASSYNRGGGNEQFF. The chain uses TRBV7-9 and TRBJ2-1; TRBD2 matches 7 bases. V was pared by 4 bases and J by 6 bases, with 9 bases of the junction left unmatched. The CDR3 totals 15 residues. CDR1 and CDR2 from the germline V gene are SEHNR and FQNEAQ (reference sequence).

The rearrangement links TRBV7-2 to TRBJ2-1, with D possibly matching TRBD1 (6 bases). With 3 bases removed from V and 9 bases from J, the gap between germline ends came to 15 bases. The CDR3 is made up of 14 amino acids. Germline loops: CDR1 SGHTA, CDR2 FQGNSA. The DNA of the CDR3 is TGTGCCAGCAGCTTCACCCCGGGACATAGTGAGCAGTTCTTC. Translated: CASSFTPGHSEQFF. The variable domain in full, completed from reference TRBV7-2 and TRBJ2-1, reads GAGVSQSPSNKVTEKGKDVELRCDPISGHTALYWYRQSLGQGLEFLIYFQGNSAPDKSGLPSDRFSAERTGGSVSTLTIQRTQQEDSAVYLCASSFTPGHSEQFFGPGTRLTVL.

This clone was seen only once. The chain couples TRBV13 to TRBJ2-5, with TRBD1 as a possible D gene (6 bases). Germline V lookup: CDR1 PRHDT, CDR2 FYEKMQ (reference sequence). V was clipped by 3 bases and J by 4 bases, with 12 bases between them. The CDR3 covers 14 residues. CDR3 sequence (DNA): TGTGCCAGCAGCTTCAGGGGTTCAGCAGAGACCCAGTACTTC. The encoded protein is CASSFRGSAETQYF.

The chain couples TRBV3-1 (or the pseudogene TRBV3-2) to TRBJ2-1, with 14 bases aligning to TRBD2. This CDR3 has 18 residues. Germline lookup yields CDR1 LGHDT and CDR2 YNNKEL (reference sequence). V shed 9 bases, J shed 8 bases, and the junction held 18 bases outside the gene matches. CDR3 amino acids: CASALQTSGGADLYEQFF. The CDR3, as DNA: TGTGCCAGTGCCCTTCAGACTAGCGGGGGGGCGGACTTATATGAGCAGTTCTTC.

This rearrangement joins TRBV4-1 to TRBJ1-5, with D perhaps TRBD1 (6 bases). The CDR3 length is 15 residues. The germline V and J ends were trimmed by 3 bases and 9 bases, with 18 bases remaining between them. The germline gives CDR1 MGHRA, CDR2 YSYEKL. The CDR3 sequence is CASSQGGHPLGPQHF. The CDR3 DNA follows: TGCGCCAGCAGCCAGGGGGGGCACCCTCTGGGGCCCCAGCATTTT.

This chain joins TRBV7-9 and TRBJ1-6, with 9 bases matching TRBD1. Germline V gene sequence: CDR1 SEHNR, CDR2 FQNEAQ (reference sequence). The CDR3 sequence is 16 residues long. V lost 8 bases to trimming and J lost 6 bases; unmatched junction nucleotides: 11. The DNA for the CDR3 is TGTGCCAGCGACAAATTCGGGGACAGGGTTAATTCACCCCTCCACTTT. Its protein is CASDKFGDRVNSPLHF.

This chain joins TRBV5-4 and TRBJ2-6; no clear D gene. The V end lost 0 bases, the J end lost 0 bases, and 4 bases lay between the germline ends. CDR3 length: 15 residues. In germline, CDR1 is SGHNT, CDR2 YYREEE (reference sequence). In DNA form, the CDR3 reads TGTGCCAGCAGCTTGGTCCTCTCTGGGGCCAACGTCCTGACTTTC. Translation gives CASSLVLSGANVLTF.

The rearrangement joins TRBV10-1 to TRBJ1-1; weak D call: TRBD1 (6 bases). V was trimmed by 4 bases and J by 6 bases, leaving 15 bases between them. In germline, CDR1 is WNHNN, CDR2 SYGVQD (reference sequence). The CDR3 totals 14 residues. As DNA, the CDR3 is TGCGCCAGCAGTGCTTTACAGGGACCCGCTGAAGCTTTCTTT. Translated, it gives CASSALQGPAEAFF.

The chain recombines TRBV9 with TRBJ1-6; no reliable D call. Germline-derived CDR1 and CDR2 are SGDLS and YYNGEE. The V gene lost 2 bases and the J gene lost 5 bases, with 8 bases spanning the gap. This CDR3 has 14 amino acids. CDR3 coding DNA: TGTGCCAGCAGCGTGATGGGAGATAATTCACCCCTCCACTTT. As protein: CASSVMGDNSPLHF.